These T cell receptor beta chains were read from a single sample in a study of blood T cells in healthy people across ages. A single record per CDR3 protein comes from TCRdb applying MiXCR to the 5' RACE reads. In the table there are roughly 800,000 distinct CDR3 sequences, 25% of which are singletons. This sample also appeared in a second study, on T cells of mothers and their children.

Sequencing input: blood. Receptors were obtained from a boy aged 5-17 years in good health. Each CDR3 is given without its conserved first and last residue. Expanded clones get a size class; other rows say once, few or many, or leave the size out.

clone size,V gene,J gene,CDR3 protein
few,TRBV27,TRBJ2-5,ASSSLAGGGRETRY
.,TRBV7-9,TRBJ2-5,ASSSALADQETQY
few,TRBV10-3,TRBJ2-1,AIMWDRAHNEQF
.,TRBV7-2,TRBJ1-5,ASSTLGGINQPQH
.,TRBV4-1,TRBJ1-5,ASSAGHSNQPQH
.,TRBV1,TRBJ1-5,TSSQGLRDRGPGNQPQH
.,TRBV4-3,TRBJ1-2,ASSQDLAAVNYGYT
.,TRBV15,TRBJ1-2,ATSILQKGGSDGYT
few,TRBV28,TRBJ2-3,ASSQREGVPDTQY
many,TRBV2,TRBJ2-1,ASSVLAVNEQF
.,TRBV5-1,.,ASSLEGGGPYNEQF
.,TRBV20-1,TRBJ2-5,SARGHRAETQY
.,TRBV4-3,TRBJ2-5,ASSQRLGGQETQY
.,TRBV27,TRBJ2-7,ASSYKGLASYEQY
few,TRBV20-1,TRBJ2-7,SARGSSDVEQY
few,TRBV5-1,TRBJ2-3,ASSLPTGSTDTQY
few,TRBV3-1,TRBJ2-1,ASSHAPGLAGGFTYNEQF
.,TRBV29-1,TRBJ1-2,SVEKGTGVGYT
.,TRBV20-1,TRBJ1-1,SARSPGQGTEAF
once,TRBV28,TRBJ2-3,ASSLVGNTDTQY
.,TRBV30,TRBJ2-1,AWRPTDYNEQF
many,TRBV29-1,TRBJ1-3,SAQTGANGNTIY